A single TCR beta chain is shown here with its context. The data derive from a study of shared clonotypes between healthy human individuals. Naive CD8 cells were CD45RO-negative, positively selected for CCR7, excluding terminally differentiated effector memory CD45RA+ cells. Clones were read by immunoSEQ multiplex PCR, and TCRdb kept only the in-frame ones, dropping some. In the table there are some 2 million clones, about 95% of which are singletons. Germline CDR1 and CDR2: MNHEY and SMNVEV (reference sequence). The germline V and J ends were trimmed by 4 bases and 5 bases, with 12 bases remaining between them. This CDR3 region has 13 residues.

This TCR was recovered from a young man in good health. Sequenced sample: naive CD8+ T cells sorted from blood. The V and J genes are TRBV27 and TRBJ2-7, with D possibly being TRBD1 (5 bases). The DNA of the CDR3 is TGTGCCAGCAGTTGGGGCCCCATAAACGAGCAGTACTTC. Translation gives CASSWGPINEQYF.